A single sample gave rise to the 8 T cell receptor beta chains below, sequenced in a study of cytomegalovirus exposure and HLA in healthy donors. Both 60 Vbeta primers and 13 Jbeta primers went into the PCR. Profiled with immunoSEQ multiplex PCR; TCRdb holds only in-frame clones, not every one. Of under 200,000 clones listed, roughly 85% are singletons. Sequenced material: PBMCs. The receptors stem from a man in his forties in good health and CMV-seronegative.

V and J are TRBV19 and TRBJ1-3, with D unresolved. V lost 5 bases to trimming and J lost 0 bases, with 11 bases between them. Germline V lookup: CDR1 LNHDA, CDR2 SQIVND (reference sequence). CDR3 size: 15 residues. The CDR3: CASSPQADSGNTIYF. The CDR3 DNA reads TGTGCCAGTAGTCCGCAGGCCGACTCTGGAAACACCATATATTTT.

This clone occurred a few times. This chain connects TRBV11-2 to TRBJ2-5; TRBD2 aligns across 8 bases. The CDR3 consists of 15 residues. The junction had 10 bases not matched to a gene; V was cut back by 5 bases and J by 5 bases. Germline V gene lookup returns CDR1 SGHAT and CDR2 FQNNGV. The CDR3 sequence: CASSKAGAREETQYF. The CDR3, as DNA: TGTGCCAGCAGCAAAGCGGGGGCGAGAGAGGAGACCCAGTACTTC.

With respect to this clone: The sample carries other DNA sequences with the same CDR3. The V call is TRBV2, the J call TRBJ1-2, with 8 bases fitting TRBD1. The V gene end was trimmed by 6 bases and the J gene end by 3 bases; junction bases not matched to a gene: 3. The V gene's germline CDR1 is SNHLY and CDR2 FYNNEI. The CDR3 consists of 13 residues. The CDR3 is CASSDRGDYGYTF. The CDR3 DNA reads TGTGCCAGCAGCGACAGGGGCGACTATGGCTACACCTTC.

The chain recombines TRBV5-1 with TRBJ2-1; 14 bases are a match to TRBD2. Germline values: CDR1 SGHRS, CDR2 YFSETQ. CDR3 size: 18 residues. V shed 4 bases, J shed 9 bases, and the junction held 15 bases outside the gene matches. CDR3: CASSPVGLGLAGASEQFF. The CDR3 DNA is TGCGCCAGCAGCCCGGTGGGGTTGGGACTAGCGGGAGCTAGTGAGCAGTTCTTC.

This chain links TRBV9 with TRBJ2-2; 8 bases match TRBD1. CDR1 is SGDLS and CDR2 is YYNGEE in the germline V gene. J lost 6 bases, V lost 6 bases, and 19 bases had no gene match. The CDR3 has 18 residues. CDR3 nucleotides: TGTGCCAGCACCCCCAGAATGCCCGGACAGGGTTGGTCCGGGGAGCTGTTTTTT. Encoded protein: CASTPRMPGQGWSGELFF.

This clone occurred once. The rearrangement uses TRBV6-6 and TRBJ2-2, with 12 bases lining up with TRBD1. Germline CDR1 MNHNY, CDR2 SVGAGI (reference sequence). The J segment lost 4 bases and the V segment lost 5 bases, leaving 5 bases of the junction unmatched. CDR3 length equals 16 residues. The CDR3: CASSRDRGRITGELFF. DNA of the CDR3: TGTGCCAGCAGTCGGGACAGGGGGCGGATCACCGGGGAGCTGTTTTTT.

The genes are TRBV28 and TRBJ2-1, with D possibly being TRBD2 (6 bases). Looked up from germline, CDR1 is MDHEN and CDR2 is SYDVKM. Trimming pared 8 bases from V and 2 bases from J, leaving 19 bases between. The CDR3 covers 16 residues. CDR3 nucleotides: TGTGCCAGCGACATCCTACGGGGGAACGCCTACAATGAGCAGTTCTTC. This sequence encodes CASDILRGNAYNEQFF.

The chain joins TRBV7-9 to TRBJ2-5; the match to TRBD2 covers 10 bases. Germline lookup yields CDR1 SEHNR and CDR2 FQNEAQ (reference sequence). The V and J ends lost 0 bases and 2 bases, in that order; junction bases with no gene match: 0. This CDR3 contains 15 residues. This CDR3 is CASSLASGGQETQYF. For the CDR3, the DNA is TGTGCCAGCAGCTTAGCTAGCGGGGGGCAAGAGACCCAGTACTTC.